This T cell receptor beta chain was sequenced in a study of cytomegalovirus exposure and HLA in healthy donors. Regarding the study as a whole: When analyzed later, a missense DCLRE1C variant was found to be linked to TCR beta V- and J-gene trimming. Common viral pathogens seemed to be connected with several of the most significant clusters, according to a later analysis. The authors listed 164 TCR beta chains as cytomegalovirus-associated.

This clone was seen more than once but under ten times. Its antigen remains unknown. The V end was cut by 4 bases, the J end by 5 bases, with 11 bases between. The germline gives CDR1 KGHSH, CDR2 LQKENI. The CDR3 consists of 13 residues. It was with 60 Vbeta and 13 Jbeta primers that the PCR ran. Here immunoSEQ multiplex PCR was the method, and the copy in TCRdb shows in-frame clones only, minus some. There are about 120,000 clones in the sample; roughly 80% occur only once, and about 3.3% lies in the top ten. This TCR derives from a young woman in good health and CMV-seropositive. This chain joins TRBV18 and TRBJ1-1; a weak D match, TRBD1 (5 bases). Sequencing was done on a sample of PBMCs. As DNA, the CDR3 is TGTGCCAGCTCACAAACAGGAGAAACTGAAGCTTTCTTT. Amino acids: CASSQTGETEAFF.